This TCR beta chain was retrieved from a study of T cell changes during pregnancy in multiple sclerosis. Clones were read by immunoSEQ multiplex PCR, and TCRdb kept only the in-frame ones, dropping some. Of over 50,000 clones in the sample, 90% to 95% were seen once. This CDR3 has 12 amino acids. Germline assignment: CDR1 MNHNY and CDR2 SVGAGI (reference sequence). Trimming removed 2 bases at V and 7 bases at J, with 5 bases between. The TCR sequence derives from a female donor with multiple sclerosis, enrolled in a pregnancy study. Sequencing was performed on peripheral blood, taken in the second trimester of pregnancy. The J gene is TRBJ1-4, the V gene TRBV6-6, with D hard to call. This CDR3 is CASSYPGEKLFF. The CDR3 DNA follows: TGTGCCAGCAGTTACCCGGGTGAAAAACTGTTTTTT.